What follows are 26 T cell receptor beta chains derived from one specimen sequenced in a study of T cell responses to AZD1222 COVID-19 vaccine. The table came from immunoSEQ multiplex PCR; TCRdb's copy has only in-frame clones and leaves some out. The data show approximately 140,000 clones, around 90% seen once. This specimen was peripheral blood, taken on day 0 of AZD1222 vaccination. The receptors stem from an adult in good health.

This CDR3 is CATSRDRWLGEQFF. CDR3 bases: TGTGCCACCAGCAGAGATAGGTGGTTGGGGGAGCAGTTCTTC. The chain is built from TRBV15 and TRBJ2-1, with D hard to call. This CDR3 comprises 14 residues. Deletions cut 0 bases from V and 10 bases from J, with 13 bases between. Germline V gene lookup returns CDR1 LNHNV and CDR2 YYDKDF (reference sequence).

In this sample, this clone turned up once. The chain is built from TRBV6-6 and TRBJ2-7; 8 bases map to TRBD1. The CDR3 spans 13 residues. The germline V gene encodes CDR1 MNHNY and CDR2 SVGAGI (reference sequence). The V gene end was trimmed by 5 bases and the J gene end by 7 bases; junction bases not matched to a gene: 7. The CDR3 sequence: CASSMTGVKEQYF. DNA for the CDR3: TGTGCCAGCAGTATGACAGGGGTTAAAGAGCAGTACTTC.

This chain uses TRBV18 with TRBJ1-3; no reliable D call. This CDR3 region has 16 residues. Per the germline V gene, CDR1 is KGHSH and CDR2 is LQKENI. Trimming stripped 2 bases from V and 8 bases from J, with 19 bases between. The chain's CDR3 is CASSPAFAPRVDTIYF. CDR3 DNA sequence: TGTGCCAGCTCACCAGCGTTTGCACCGCGGGTGGACACCATATATTTT.

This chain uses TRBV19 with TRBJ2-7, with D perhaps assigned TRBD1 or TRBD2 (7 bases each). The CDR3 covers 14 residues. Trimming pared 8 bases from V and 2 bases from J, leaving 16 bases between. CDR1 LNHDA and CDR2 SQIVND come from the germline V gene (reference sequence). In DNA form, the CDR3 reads TGTGCCAGTGGCGCAGGGGGAGGGGCCTACGAGCAGTACTTC. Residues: CASGAGGGAYEQYF.

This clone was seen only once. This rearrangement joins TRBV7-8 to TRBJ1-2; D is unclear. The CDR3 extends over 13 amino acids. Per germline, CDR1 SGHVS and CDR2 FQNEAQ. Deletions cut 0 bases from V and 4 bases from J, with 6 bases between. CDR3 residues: CASSLAGIYGYTF. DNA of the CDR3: TGTGCCAGCAGCTTAGCAGGGATCTATGGCTACACCTTC.

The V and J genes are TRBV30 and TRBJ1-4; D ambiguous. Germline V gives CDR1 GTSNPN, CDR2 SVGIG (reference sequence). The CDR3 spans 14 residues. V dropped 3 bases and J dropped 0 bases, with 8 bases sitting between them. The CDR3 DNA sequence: TGTGCCTGGAGGGCTTCGGCAACTAATGAAAAACTGTTTTTT. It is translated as CAWRASATNEKLFF.

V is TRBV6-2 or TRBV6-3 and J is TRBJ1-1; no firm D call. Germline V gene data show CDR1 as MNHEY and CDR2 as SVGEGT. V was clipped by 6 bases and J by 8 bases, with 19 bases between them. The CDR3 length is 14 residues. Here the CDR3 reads CASSPWTRSLEAFF. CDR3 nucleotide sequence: TGTGCCAGCAGCCCATGGACCCGGAGCTTAGAAGCTTTCTTT.

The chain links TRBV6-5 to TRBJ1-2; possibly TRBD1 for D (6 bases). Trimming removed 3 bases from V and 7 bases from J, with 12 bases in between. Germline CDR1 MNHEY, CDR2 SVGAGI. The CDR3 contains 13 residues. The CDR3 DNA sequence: TGTGCCAGCAGTTATACAGGGCCGGGTGGCTACACCTTC. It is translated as CASSYTGPGGYTF.

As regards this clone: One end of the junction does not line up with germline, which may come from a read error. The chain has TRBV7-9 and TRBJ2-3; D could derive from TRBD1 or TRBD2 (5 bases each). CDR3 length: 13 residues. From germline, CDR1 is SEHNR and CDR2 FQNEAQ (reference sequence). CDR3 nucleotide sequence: TGTGCCAGCAGTTCAAGGGGCGCCGTATTTCTAGCTTTT. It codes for CASSSRGAVFLAF.

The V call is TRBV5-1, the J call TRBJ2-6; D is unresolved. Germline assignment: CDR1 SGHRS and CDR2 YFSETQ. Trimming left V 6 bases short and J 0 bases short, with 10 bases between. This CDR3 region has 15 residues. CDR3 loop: CASTGQYSGANVLTF. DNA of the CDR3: TGCGCCAGCACGGGCCAGTACTCTGGGGCCAACGTCCTGACTTTC.

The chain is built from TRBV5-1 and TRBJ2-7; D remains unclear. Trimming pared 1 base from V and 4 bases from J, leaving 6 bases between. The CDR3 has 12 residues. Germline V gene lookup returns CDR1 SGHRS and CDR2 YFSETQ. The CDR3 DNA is TGCGCCAGCAGCTTGAACTTTTACGAGCAGTACTTC. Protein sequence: CASSLNFYEQYF.

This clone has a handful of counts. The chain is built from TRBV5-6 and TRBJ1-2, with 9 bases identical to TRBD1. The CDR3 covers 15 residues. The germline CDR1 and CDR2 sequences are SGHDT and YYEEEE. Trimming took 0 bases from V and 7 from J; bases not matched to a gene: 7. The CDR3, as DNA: TGTGCCAGCAGCTTGGTAGGGACAGGGCTGGCTGGCTACACCTTC. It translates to CASSLVGTGLAGYTF.

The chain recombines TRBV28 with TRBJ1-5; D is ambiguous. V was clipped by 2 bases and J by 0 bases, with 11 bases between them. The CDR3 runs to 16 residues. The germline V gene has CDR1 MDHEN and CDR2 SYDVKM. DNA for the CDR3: TGTGCCAGCAGTTTAGGGCAGTTTTATAGCAATCAGCCCCAGCATTTT. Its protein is CASSLGQFYSNQPQHF.

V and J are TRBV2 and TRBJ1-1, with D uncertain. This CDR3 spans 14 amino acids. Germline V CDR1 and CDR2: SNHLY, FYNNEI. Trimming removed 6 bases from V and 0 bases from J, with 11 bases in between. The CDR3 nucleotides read TGTGCCAGCAGAGGGTTACTCATGAACACTGAAGCTTTCTTT. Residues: CASRGLLMNTEAFF.

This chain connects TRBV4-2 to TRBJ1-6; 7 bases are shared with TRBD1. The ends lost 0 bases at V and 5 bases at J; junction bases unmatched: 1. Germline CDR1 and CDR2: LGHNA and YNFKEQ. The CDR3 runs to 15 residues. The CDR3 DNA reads TGTGCCAGCAGCCAAGAGGGACAGCATAATTCACCCCTCCACTTT. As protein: CASSQEGQHNSPLHF.

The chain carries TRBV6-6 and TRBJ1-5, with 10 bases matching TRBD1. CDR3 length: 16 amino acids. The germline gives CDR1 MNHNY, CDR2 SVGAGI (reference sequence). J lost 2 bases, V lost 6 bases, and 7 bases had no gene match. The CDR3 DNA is TGTGCCAGCAGAGAACACGGGACAGGGGGCAATCAGCCCCAGCATTTT. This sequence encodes CASREHGTGGNQPQHF.

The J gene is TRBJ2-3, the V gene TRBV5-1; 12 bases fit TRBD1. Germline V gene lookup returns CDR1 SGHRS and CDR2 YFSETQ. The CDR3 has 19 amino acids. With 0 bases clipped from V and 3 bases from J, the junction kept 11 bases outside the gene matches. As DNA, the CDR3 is TGCGCCAGCAGCTTGGTTGGGGGACAGGGGGCCGGGGAGACAGATACGCAGTATTTT. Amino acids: CASSLVGGQGAGETDTQYF.

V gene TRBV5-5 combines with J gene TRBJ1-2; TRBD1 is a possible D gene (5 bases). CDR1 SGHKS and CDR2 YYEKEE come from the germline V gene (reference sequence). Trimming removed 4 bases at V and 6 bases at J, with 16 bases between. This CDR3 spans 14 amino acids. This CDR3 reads CASSPRQSTNGYTF. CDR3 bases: TGTGCCAGCAGCCCCCGACAGAGCACCAATGGCTACACCTTC.

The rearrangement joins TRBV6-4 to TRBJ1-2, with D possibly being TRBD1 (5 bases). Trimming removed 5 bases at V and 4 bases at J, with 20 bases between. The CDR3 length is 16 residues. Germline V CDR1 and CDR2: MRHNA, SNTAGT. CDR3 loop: CASSPTRGDLSYGYTF. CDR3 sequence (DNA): TGTGCCAGCAGTCCTACCCGAGGGGACCTCTCCTATGGCTACACCTTC.

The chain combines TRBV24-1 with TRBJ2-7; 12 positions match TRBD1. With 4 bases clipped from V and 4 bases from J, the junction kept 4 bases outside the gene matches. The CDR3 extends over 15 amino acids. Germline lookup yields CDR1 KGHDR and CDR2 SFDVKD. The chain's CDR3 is CATSDPGQGAYEQYF. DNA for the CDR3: TGTGCCACCAGTGACCCGGGACAGGGGGCGTACGAGCAGTACTTC.

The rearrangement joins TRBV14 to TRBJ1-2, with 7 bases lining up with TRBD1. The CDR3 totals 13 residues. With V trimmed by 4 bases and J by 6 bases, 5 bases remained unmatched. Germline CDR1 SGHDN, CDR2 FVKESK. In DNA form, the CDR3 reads TGTGCCAGCAGCCCAAGGGGGCGAGATGGCTACACCTTC. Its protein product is CASSPRGRDGYTF.

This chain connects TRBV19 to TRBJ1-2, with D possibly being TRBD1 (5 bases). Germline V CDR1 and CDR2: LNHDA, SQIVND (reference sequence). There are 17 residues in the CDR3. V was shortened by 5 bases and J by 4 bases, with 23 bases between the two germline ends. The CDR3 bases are TGTGCCAGTAGTGGGGGGGAGGGCAGGTCGACAAGCTATGGCTACACCTTC. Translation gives CASSGGEGRSTSYGYTF.

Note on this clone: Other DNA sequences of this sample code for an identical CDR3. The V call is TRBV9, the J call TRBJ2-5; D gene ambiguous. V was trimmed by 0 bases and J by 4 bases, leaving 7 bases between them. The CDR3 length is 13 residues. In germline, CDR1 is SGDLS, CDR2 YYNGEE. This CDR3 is CASSVGVGETQYF. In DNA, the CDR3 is TGTGCCAGCAGCGTAGGAGTGGGAGAGACCCAGTACTTC. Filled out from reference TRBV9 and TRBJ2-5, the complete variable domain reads DSGVTQTPKHLITATGQRVTLRCSPRSGDLSVYWYQQSLDQGLQFLIQYYNGEERAKGNILERFSAQQFPDLHSELNLSSLELGDSALYFCASSVGVGETQYFGPGTRLLVL.

Here the CDR3 DNA reads TGTGCCAGCAGCAGAAGAGGGGCGGGAGTGCCTTTCTTT. It encodes CASSRRGAGVPFF. V gene TRBV7-2 combines with J gene TRBJ1-1; D might be TRBD1 (5 bases). The germline V gene has CDR1 SGHTA and CDR2 FQGNSA. The germline V and J ends were trimmed by 5 bases and 12 bases, with 19 bases remaining between them. The length of the CDR3 is 13 residues.

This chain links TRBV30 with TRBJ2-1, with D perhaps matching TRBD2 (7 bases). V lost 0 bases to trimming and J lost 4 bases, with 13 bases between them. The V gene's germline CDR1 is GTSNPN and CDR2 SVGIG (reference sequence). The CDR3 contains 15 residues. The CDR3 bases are TGTGCCTGGAGTGTACGCGGGGGCCAGTACAATGAGCAGTTCTTC. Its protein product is CAWSVRGGQYNEQFF.

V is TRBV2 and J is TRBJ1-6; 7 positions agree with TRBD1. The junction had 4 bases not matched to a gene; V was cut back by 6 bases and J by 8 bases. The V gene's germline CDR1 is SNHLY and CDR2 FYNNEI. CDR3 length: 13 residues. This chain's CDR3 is CASRTGQDSPLHF. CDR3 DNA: TGTGCCAGCAGGACAGGACAGGATTCACCCCTCCACTTT.